This TCR beta chain was sequenced in a study of T cell responses to AZD1222 COVID-19 vaccine. Trimming took off 4 bases at V and 3 bases at J, with 15 bases between the two ends. The CDR3 runs 15 residues. Germline V CDR1 and CDR2: SGHRS, YFSETQ. Study outcomes and limitations: CD4 TCRs linked to vaccination spanned spike, dominating at 160-218 and 743-854.

Note on this clone: Its antigen is as yet unknown.

Clones were sequenced by immunoSEQ multiplex PCR, and TCRdb holds only the in-frame ones, with some missing. The data hold about 110,000 clones, with 92% observed a single time. The sequencing used peripheral blood, collected on day 0 of AZD1222 vaccination. V and J are TRBV5-1 and TRBJ2-3; weak D call: TRBD1 (6 bases). The sequence came from an adult in good health. The CDR3 loop is CASSRDTGGTDTQYF. Here the CDR3 DNA reads TGCGCCAGCAGCAGGGACACGGGTGGGACAGATACGCAGTATTTT.